Given below is one T cell receptor (beta chain) in context. MiXCR, applied by TCRdb to the 5' RACE reads, yields one record per CDR3 protein. This table has about 580,000 distinct CDR3 sequences, about a sixth appearing once. This record belongs to a study of T cells after yellow fever vaccination. Trimming removed 6 bases from V and 2 bases from J, with 13 bases in between. The germline CDR1 and CDR2 sequences are KGHSH and LQKENI. This CDR3 has 14 amino acids. The gene calls are TRBV18 and TRBJ1-2; a possible D gene is TRBD1 (5 bases). Sequencing used PBMCs, obtained roughly 5 days after the first yellow fever vaccination. The sequence came from a man aged 18 to 30 who received the YFV17D yellow fever vaccine. The CDR3 DNA reads TGTGCCAGCTCTACCGGGACGCTGAACTATGGCTACACCTTC. Its protein product is CASSTGTLNYGYTF.